The 6 T cell receptor beta chains reported below all come from one sample, sequenced in a study of cytotoxic CD8 clonotypes in ibrutinib-treated CLL. TCRdb's table, derived via immunoSEQ multiplex PCR, lists solely in-frame clones and lacks some. The data hold approximately 320,000 clones, with 67% observed a single time. Material: PBMCs, obtained after 36 months of ibrutinib treatment. The receptors here all came from a human donor with chronic lymphocytic leukemia.

The chain uses TRBV7-3 and TRBJ2-1; TRBD2 aligns across 11 bases. The germline V gene encodes CDR1 SGHTA and CDR2 FQGTGA. There are 16 residues in the CDR3. V lost 5 bases and J lost 0; bases outside the gene matches: 3. CDR3 amino acids: CASSAGTSGSYNEQFF. CDR3 sequence (DNA): TGTGCCAGCAGCGCCGGGACTAGCGGCTCCTACAATGAGCAGTTCTTC. Supplemented by reference TRBV7-3 and TRBJ2-1, the full variable domain reads GAGVSQTPSNKVTEKGKYVELRCDPISGHTALYWYRQSLGQGPEFLIYFQGTGAADDSGLPNDRFFAVRPEGSVSTLKIQRTERGDSAVYLCASSAGTSGSYNEQFFGPGTRLTVL.

This clone has just a few counts. This chain links TRBV21-1 with TRBJ1-4; the table's D call, TRBD1, was not checked against the DNA. TRBV21-1 is deemed a pseudogene. The CDR3 length is 14 residues. For the CDR3, the DNA is TGTGCCAGCATCACCGGGACAATAAATGAAAAACTGTTTTTT. It codes for CASITGTINEKLFF.

This chain joins TRBV28 and TRBJ2-5, with D possibly matching TRBD2 (6 bases). The CDR3 has 14 residues. Deletions cut 6 bases from V and 5 bases from J, with 16 bases between. CDR1 is MDHEN, CDR2 SYDVKM, per germline. The CDR3 DNA reads as TGTGCCAGCAGCCAATGGGGGGATTCGGAGACCCAGTACTTC. It specifies CASSQWGDSETQYF. Combining the CDR3 with reference TRBV28 and TRBJ2-5 gives the whole variable domain DVKVTQSSRYLVKRTGEKVFLECVQDMDHENMFWYRQDPGLGLRLIYFSYDVKMKEKGDIPEGYSVSREKKERFSLILESASTNQTSMYLCASSQWGDSETQYFGPGTRLLVL.

This chain uses TRBV12-5 with TRBJ1-4; 9 bases are shared with TRBD1. Germline assignment: CDR1 LGHNT and CDR2 FRNRAP. V dropped 10 bases and J dropped 7; count of bases not matched to a gene: 7. This CDR3 is built from 13 residues. This CDR3 is CAITGGEGEKLFF. The DNA for the CDR3 is TGTGCTATTACAGGGGGCGAGGGTGAAAAACTGTTTTTT.

This clone came up a few times. DNA for the CDR3: TGTGCCAGCTCACCACAGGGGGGAGGTGGAGAGACCCAGTACTTC. It encodes CASSPQGGGGETQYF. The chain carries TRBV18 and TRBJ2-5; D tentatively fits TRBD1 or TRBD2 (6 bases each). Germline CDR1 reads KGHSH; CDR2 reads LQKENI. CDR3 size: 15 residues. The V end was cut by 1 base, the J end by 4 bases, with 13 bases between.

The gene calls are TRBV7-8 and TRBJ2-1; 8 nucleotides match TRBD2. The CDR3 has 15 residues. Trimming at V came to 3 bases and at J to 5 bases, leaving 6 bases not matched to a gene. CDR1 is SGHVS, CDR2 FQNEAQ, per germline. CDR3 bases: TGTGCCAGCAGCTTCGTGGGCGGGGGGCACAATGAGCAGTTCTTC. As protein: CASSFVGGGHNEQFF.